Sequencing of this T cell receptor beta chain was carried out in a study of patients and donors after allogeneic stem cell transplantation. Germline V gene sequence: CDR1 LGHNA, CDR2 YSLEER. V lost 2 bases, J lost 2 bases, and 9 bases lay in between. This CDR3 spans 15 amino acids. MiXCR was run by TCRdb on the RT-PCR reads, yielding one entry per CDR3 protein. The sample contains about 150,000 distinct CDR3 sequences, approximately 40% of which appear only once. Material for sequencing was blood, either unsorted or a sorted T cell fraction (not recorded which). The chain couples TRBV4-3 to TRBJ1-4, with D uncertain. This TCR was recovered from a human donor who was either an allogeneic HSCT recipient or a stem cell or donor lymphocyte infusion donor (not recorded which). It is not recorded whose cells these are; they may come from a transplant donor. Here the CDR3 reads CASSQTGATNEKLFF. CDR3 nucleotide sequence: TGCGCCAGCAGCCAAACGGGTGCGACTAATGAAAAACTGTTTTTT.